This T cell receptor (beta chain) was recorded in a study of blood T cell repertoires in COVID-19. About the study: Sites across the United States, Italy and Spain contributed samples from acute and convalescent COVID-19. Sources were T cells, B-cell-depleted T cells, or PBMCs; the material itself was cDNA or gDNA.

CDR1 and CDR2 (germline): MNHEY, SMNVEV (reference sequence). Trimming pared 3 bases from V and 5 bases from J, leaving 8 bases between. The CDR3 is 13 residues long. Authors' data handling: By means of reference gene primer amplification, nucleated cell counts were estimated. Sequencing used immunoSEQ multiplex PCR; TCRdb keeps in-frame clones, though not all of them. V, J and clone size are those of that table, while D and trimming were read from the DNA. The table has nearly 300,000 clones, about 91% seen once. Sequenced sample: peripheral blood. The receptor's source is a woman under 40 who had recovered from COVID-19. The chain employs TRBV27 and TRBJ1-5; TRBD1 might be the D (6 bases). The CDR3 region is CASSFDRYQPQHF. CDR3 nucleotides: TGTGCCAGCAGTTTCGACAGGTATCAGCCCCAGCATTTT.